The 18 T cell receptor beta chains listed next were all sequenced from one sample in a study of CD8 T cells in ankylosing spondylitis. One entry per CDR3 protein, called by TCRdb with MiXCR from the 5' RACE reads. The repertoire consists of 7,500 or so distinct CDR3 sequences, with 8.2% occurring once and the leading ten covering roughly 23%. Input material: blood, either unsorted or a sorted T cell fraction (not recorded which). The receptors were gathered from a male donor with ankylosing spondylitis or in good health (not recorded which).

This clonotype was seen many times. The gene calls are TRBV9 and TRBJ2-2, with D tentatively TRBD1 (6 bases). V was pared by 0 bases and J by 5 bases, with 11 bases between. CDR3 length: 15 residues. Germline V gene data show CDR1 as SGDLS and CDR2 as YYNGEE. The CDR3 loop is CASSVVETGTGELFF. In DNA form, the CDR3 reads TGTGCCAGCAGCGTAGTCGAGACAGGTACCGGGGAGCTGTTTTTT.

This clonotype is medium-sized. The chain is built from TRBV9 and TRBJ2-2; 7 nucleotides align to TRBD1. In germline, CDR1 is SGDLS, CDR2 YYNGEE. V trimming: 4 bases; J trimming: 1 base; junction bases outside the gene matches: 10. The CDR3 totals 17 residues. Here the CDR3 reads CASSPPLGTVNTGELFF. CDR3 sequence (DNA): TGTGCCAGCAGCCCTCCCCTGGGGACAGTGAACACCGGGGAGCTGTTTTTT.

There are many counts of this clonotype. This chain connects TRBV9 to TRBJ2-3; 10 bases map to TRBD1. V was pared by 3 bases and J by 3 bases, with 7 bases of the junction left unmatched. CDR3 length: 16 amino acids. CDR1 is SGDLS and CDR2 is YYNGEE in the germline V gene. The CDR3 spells CASSGTTGQGTDTQYF. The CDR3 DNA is TGTGCCAGCAGCGGGACCACGGGACAGGGGACAGATACGCAGTATTTT.

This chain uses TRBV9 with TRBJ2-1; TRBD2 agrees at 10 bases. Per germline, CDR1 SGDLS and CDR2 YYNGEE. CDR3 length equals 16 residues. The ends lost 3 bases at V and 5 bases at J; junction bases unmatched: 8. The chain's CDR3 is CASSGELAGPNNEQFF. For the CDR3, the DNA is TGTGCCAGCAGCGGGGAACTAGCGGGGCCTAACAATGAGCAGTTCTTC.

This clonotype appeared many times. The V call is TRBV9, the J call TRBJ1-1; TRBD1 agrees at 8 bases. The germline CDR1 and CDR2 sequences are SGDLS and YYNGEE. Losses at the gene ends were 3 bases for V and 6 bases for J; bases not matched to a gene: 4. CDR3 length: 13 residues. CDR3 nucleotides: TGTGCCAGCAGCGGGGACAGGAGGTCTGAAGCTTTCTTT. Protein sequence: CASSGDRRSEAFF.

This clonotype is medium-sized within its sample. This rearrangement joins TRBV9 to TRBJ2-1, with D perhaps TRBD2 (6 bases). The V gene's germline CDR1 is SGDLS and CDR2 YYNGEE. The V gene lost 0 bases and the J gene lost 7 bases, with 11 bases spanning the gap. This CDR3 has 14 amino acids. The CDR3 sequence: CASSVGGGSNEQFF. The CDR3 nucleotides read TGTGCCAGCAGCGTAGGGGGAGGCAGTAATGAGCAGTTCTTC. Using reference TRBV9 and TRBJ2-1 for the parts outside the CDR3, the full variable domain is DSGVTQTPKHLITATGQRVTLRCSPRSGDLSVYWYQQSLDQGLQFLIQYYNGEERAKGNILERFSAQQFPDLHSELNLSSLELGDSALYFCASSVGGGSNEQFFGPGTRLTVL.

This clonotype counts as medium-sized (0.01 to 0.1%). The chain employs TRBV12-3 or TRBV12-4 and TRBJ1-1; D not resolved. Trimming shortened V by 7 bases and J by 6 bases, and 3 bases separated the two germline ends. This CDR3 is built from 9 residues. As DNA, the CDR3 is TGTGCCAGCACCCCTGAAGCTTTCTTT. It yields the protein CASTPEAFF.

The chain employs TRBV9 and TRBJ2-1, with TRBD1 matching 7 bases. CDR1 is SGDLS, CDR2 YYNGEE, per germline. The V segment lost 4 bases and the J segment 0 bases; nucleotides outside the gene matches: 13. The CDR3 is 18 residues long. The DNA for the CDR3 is TGTGCCAGCAGCACCTCTTCCGGGACAGACAGCTCCTACAATGAGCAGTTCTTC. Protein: CASSTSSGTDSSYNEQFF.

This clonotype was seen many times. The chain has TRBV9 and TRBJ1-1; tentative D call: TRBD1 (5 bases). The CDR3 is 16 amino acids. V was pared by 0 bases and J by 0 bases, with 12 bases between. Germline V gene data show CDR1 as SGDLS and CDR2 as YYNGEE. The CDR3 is CASSVGGGRVNTEAFF. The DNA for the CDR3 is TGTGCCAGCAGCGTAGGGGGTGGCAGGGTGAACACTGAAGCTTTCTTT.

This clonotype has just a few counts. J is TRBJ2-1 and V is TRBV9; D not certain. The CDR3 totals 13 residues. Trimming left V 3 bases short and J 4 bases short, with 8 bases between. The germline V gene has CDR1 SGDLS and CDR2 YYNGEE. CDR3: CASSDDSYNEQFF. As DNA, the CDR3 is TGTGCCAGCAGCGACGACTCGTACAATGAGCAGTTCTTC.

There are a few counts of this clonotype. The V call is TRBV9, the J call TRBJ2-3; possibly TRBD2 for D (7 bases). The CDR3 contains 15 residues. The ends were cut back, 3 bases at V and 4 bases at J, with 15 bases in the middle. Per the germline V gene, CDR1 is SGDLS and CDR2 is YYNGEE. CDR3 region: CASSADGGHADTQYF. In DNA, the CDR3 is TGTGCCAGCAGCGCCGACGGGGGGCACGCAGATACGCAGTATTTT.

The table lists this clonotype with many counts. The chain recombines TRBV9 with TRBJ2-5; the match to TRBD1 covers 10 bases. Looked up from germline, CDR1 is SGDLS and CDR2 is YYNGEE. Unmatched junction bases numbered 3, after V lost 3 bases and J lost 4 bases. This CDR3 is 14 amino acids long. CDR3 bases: TGTGCCAGCAGCGACCGGACAGGGGGAGAGACCCAGTACTTC. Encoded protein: CASSDRTGGETQYF.

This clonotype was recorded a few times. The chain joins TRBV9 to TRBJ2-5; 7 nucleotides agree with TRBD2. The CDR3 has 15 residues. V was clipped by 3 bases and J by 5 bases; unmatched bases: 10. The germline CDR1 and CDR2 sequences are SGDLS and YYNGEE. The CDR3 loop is CASSAFGGEMETQYF. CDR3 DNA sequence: TGTGCCAGCAGCGCCTTTGGGGGGGAGATGGAGACCCAGTACTTC. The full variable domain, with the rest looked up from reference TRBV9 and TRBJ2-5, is DSGVTQTPKHLITATGQRVTLRCSPRSGDLSVYWYQQSLDQGLQFLIQYYNGEERAKGNILERFSAQQFPDLHSELNLSSLELGDSALYFCASSAFGGEMETQYFGPGTRLLVL.

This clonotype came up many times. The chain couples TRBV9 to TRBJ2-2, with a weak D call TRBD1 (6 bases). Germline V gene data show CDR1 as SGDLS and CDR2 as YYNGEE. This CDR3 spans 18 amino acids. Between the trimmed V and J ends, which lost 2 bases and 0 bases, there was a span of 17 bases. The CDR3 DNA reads TGTGCCAGCAGCGTCTCGTCCACAGGGATATCGAACACCGGGGAGCTGTTTTTT. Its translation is CASSVSSTGISNTGELFF.

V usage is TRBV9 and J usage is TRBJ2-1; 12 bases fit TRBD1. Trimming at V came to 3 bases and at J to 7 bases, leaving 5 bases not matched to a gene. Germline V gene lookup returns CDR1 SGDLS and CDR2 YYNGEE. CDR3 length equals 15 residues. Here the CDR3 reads CASSGGDRGLNEQFF. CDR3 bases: TGTGCCAGCAGCGGGGGGGACAGGGGGCTGAATGAGCAGTTCTTC.

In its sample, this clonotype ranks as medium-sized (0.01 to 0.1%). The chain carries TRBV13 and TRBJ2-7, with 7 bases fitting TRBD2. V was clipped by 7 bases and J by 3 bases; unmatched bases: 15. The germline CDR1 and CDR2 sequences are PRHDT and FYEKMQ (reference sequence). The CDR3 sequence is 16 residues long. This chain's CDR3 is CASTRTASGKNYEQYV. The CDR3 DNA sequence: TGTGCCAGCACCCGCACGGCGAGCGGGAAGAACTACGAGCAGTACGTC.

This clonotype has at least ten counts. The CDR3 sequence: CASSVSGTGTEAFF. CDR3 bases: TGTGCCAGCAGCGTCTCAGGGACGGGGACTGAAGCTTTCTTT. J is TRBJ1-1 and V is TRBV9, with D possibly TRBD1 on 5 matching bases. There are 14 residues in the CDR3. Germline lookup yields CDR1 SGDLS and CDR2 YYNGEE. Trimming pared 2 bases from V and 5 bases from J, leaving 13 bases between.

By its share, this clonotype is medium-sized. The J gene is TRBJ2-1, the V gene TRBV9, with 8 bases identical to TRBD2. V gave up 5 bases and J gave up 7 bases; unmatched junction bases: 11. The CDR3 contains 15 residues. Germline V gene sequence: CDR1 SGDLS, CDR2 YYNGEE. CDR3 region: CASSASGLVSNEQFF. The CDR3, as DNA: TGTGCCAGCAGTGCGTCGGGACTAGTTTCGAATGAGCAGTTCTTC.